These T cell receptor beta chains were read from a single sample in a study of T cell repertoires in cytomegalovirus infection. Antigens of these TCRs are unknown. TCRdb re-called the reads through MiXCR, storing one row per CDR3 protein. This table has 400,000 to 600,000 distinct CDR3 sequences, roughly 43% appearing once. Sample: cultured PBMCs, taken from culture after CMV antigen stimulation. These receptors were obtained from a human donor in good health (CMV status not recorded). Some clones in this sample may be carry-over from other donors' samples. Each CDR3 is given with its conserved first and last residue. The D gene is left open where the match is weak. Clone size appears in some rows only: once, few, many, or a class for an expanded clone.

cdr3_length	v_call	clone_size	j_call	d_call	cdr3_aa	cdr3_nt
15	TRBV7-8	few	TRBJ2-5	NA	CASRRRRDLQETQYF	TGTGCCAGCAGGCGAAGGCGGGACCTCCAAGAGACCCAGTACTTC
15	TRBV7-8	many	TRBJ2-3	TRBD2	CASSTTSGRTDTQYF	TGTGCCAGCAGCACCACTAGCGGGAGAACAGATACGCAGTATTTT
14	TRBV7-8	few	TRBJ1-4	NA	CASSFPGDGGILFF	TGTGCCAGCAGCTTCCCGGGGGATGGTGGTATACTGTTTTTT
14	TRBV10-3	NA	TRBJ2-1	NA	CAISESNGVNEQFF	TGTGCCATCAGTGAGTCAAACGGGGTCAATGAGCAGTTCTTC
21	TRBV24-1	few	TRBJ2-3	TRBD1	CARTGRHRYVHRQGGTDTQYF	TGTGCCAGGACAGGGCGGCACAGATACGTCCACCGACAGGGCGGCACAGATACGCAGTATTTT
13	TRBV12-3/TRBV12-4	NA	TRBJ2-1	NA	CASTPWGGHEQFF	TGTGCCAGCACCCCGTGGGGCGGCCATGAGCAGTTCTTC
12	TRBV12-3/TRBV12-4	few	TRBJ1-6	NA	CASSFGTDSLHF	TGTGCCAGCAGTTTCGGGACCGATTCCCTCCACTTT
14	TRBV19	NA	TRBJ2-5	TRBD1	CASSVGTGWETQYF	TGTGCCAGTAGCGTCGGGACAGGGTGGGAGACCCAGTACTTC
13	TRBV7-8	few	TRBJ1-5	NA	CASSSVGGQPQHF	TGTGCCAGCAGCTCAGTTGGCGGGCAGCCCCAGCATTTT
18	TRBV6-2/TRBV6-3	NA	TRBJ1-2	NA	CASSYSGQRSRANYGYTF	TGTGCCAGCAGTTACTCCGGACAGCGGAGTAGGGCTAACTATGGCTACACCTTC
13	TRBV7-2	few	TRBJ2-4	TRBD1	CASSGQGGDIQYF	TGTGCCAGCAGCGGACAGGGTGGGGACATTCAGTACTTC
16	TRBV18	NA	TRBJ2-1	TRBD2	CASSPRTSSPYNEQFF	TGTGCCAGCTCACCACGGACTAGCTCCCCTTACAATGAGCAGTTCTTC
14	TRBV6-1	once	TRBJ2-5	NA	CASSELGGGETQYF	TGTGCCAGCAGTGAGCTGGGGGGCGGGGAGACCCAGTACTTC
13	TRBV6-2/TRBV6-3	few	TRBJ2-1	TRBD1	CASSYDRGHEQFF	TGTGCCAGCAGTTACGACAGGGGACACGAGCAGTTCTTC
15	TRBV7-2	NA	TRBJ2-5	TRBD2	CASSYQRGEGETQYF	TGTGCCAGCAGCTACCAGCGGGGGGAGGGTGAGACCCAGTACTTC
17	TRBV4-1	NA	TRBJ2-3	NA	CASSRHPGSPSTDTQYF	TGCGCCAGCAGCCGCCACCCAGGGAGTCCTAGCACAGATACGCAGTATTTT
16	TRBV10-3	NA	TRBJ2-1	TRBD2	CAISPLSSGTYNEQFF	TGTGCCATCAGTCCATTATCTAGCGGGACCTACAATGAGCAGTTCTTC
17	TRBV7-6	NA	TRBJ2-3	TRBD2	CASSPGDSGRATDTQYF	TGTGCCAGCAGCCCCGGTGATAGCGGGAGGGCCACAGATACGCAGTATTTT
17	TRBV7-2	few	TRBJ2-3	TRBD2	CASSLVGGRGVRDTQYF	TGTGCCAGCAGCTTAGTAGGTGGCCGGGGGGTTAGGGACACGCAGTATTTT
16	TRBV11-2	once	TRBJ2-3	NA	CASSFLRGGRTDTQYF	TGTGCCAGCAGCTTTTTACGTGGCGGGCGCACAGATACGCAGTATTTT
15	TRBV7-2	many	TRBJ2-1	NA	CASSLFLDKYNEQFF	TGTGCCAGCAGCCTATTCCTTGACAAATACAATGAGCAGTTCTTC
13	TRBV6-5	few	TRBJ2-3	NA	CASTRQSTDTQYF	TGTGCCAGCACCAGACAGAGCACAGATACGCAGTATTTT
11	TRBV7-2	NA	TRBJ2-1	NA	CASSFLPEQFF	TGTGCCAGCAGCTTTTTACCAGAGCAGTTCTTC
15	TRBV7-2	few	TRBJ2-5	TRBD2	CASSLPGGAQETQYF	TGTGCCAGCAGCTTACCGGGGGGAGCACAAGAGACCCAGTACTTC
14	TRBV5-1	NA	TRBJ1-4	NA	CASSLGPGNEKLFF	TGCGCCAGCAGCTTGGGGCCAGGGAATGAAAAACTGTTTTTT
13	TRBV18	NA	TRBJ1-2	NA	CASSPLAGDGYTF	TGTGCCAGCTCACCACTTGCGGGGGATGGCTACACCTTC
12	TRBV20-1	NA	TRBJ2-5	NA	CSALVAQETQYF	TGCAGTGCTCTAGTGGCCCAAGAGACCCAGTACTTC
12	TRBV6-2/TRBV6-3	NA	TRBJ2-3	NA	CASSQGQRTQYF	TGTGCCAGCAGTCAGGGGCAGAGAACGCAGTATTTT
17	TRBV2	NA	TRBJ2-4	NA	CATGTDRTQIAKNIQYF	TGTGCCACGGGGACGGACCGAACACAGATAGCCAAAAACATTCAGTACTTC
12	TRBV12-5	few	TRBJ2-3	NA	CASEDSLDTQYF	TGTGCTAGTGAAGACTCCCTGGATACGCAGTATTTT
13	TRBV10-3	NA	TRBJ2-2	TRBD2	CAIRTSEVGELFF	TGTGCCATCAGGACTAGCGAGGTCGGGGAGCTGTTTTTT
14	TRBV19	NA	TRBJ2-2	NA	CASSNIGGTGELFF	TGTGCCAGTAGTAATATCGGAGGCACCGGGGAGCTGTTTTTT
18	TRBV9	NA	TRBJ1-2	NA	CASSAPIGGGSINYGYTF	TGTGCCAGCAGCGCGCCAATTGGAGGGGGGTCGATTAACTATGGCTACACCTTC
15	TRBV7-9	NA	TRBJ2-5	NA	CASSSGGAFEETQYF	TGTGCCAGCAGTTCCGGCGGGGCCTTTGAGGAGACCCAGTACTTC
13	TRBV28	NA	TRBJ2-5	TRBD2	CASRTSGTKTQYF	TGTGCCAGCAGGACTAGCGGGACAAAGACCCAGTACTTC
15	TRBV20-1	few	TRBJ2-3	NA	CSARDQGTSTDTQYF	TGCAGTGCTAGAGATCAAGGGACCTCCACAGATACGCAGTATTTT
13	TRBV7-2	NA	TRBJ1-4	NA	CASSQDSNEKLFF	TGTGCCAGCAGCCAGGACAGCAATGAAAAACTGTTTTTT
16	TRBV11-3	few	TRBJ2-3	TRBD1	CASSPRDRDLRDTQYF	TGTGCCAGCAGCCCGCGGGACAGGGACCTCCGGGATACGCAGTATTTT
16	TRBV7-9	few	TRBJ2-1	TRBD2	CASSTRTSGRFNEQFF	TGTGCCAGCAGCACCAGGACTAGCGGGAGGTTCAATGAGCAGTTCTTC
16	TRBV25-1	few	TRBJ1-4	TRBD1	CASSVTTGTGLEKLFF	TGTGCCAGCAGTGTAACCACCGGGACAGGGCTCGAAAAACTGTTTTTT
14	TRBV7-6	few	TRBJ2-1	TRBD2	CASNAGGPHNEQFF	TGTGCCAGCAACGCGGGAGGACCCCACAATGAGCAGTTCTTC
13	TRBV7-9	few	TRBJ2-1	NA	CASSPYNYNEQFF	TGTGCCAGCAGCCCATATAACTACAATGAGCAGTTCTTC
14	TRBV3-1	NA	TRBJ2-7	NA	CASSQWQGTYEQYF	TGTGCCAGCAGCCAATGGCAGGGCACCTACGAGCAGTACTTC
13	TRBV7-9	NA	TRBJ1-2	NA	CASSFPRVHGYTF	TGTGCCAGCAGCTTCCCCAGGGTCCATGGCTACACCTTC
16	TRBV7-2	NA	TRBJ1-5	NA	CASSPQVGGRNQPQHF	TGTGCCAGCAGCCCCCAGGTGGGGGGCAGGAATCAGCCCCAGCATTTT
15	TRBV12-3/TRBV12-4	NA	TRBJ1-1	TRBD1	CASSLAVAGGTEAFF	TGTGCCAGCAGTTTGGCAGTTGCAGGGGGCACTGAAGCTTTCTTT
15	TRBV2	NA	TRBJ2-1	TRBD2	CASSVRLAAIDEQFF	TGTGCCAGCAGTGTGAGACTAGCGGCTATCGATGAGCAGTTCTTC
13	TRBV19	NA	TRBJ2-5	NA	CASSISAQETQYF	TGTGCCAGTAGTATCTCAGCCCAAGAGACCCAGTACTTC